This T cell receptor beta chain was documented in a study of control samples from healthy donors and cancer patients. The assay was immunoSEQ multiplex PCR, and TCRdb's table has in-frame clones only and misses some. Altogether approximately 58,000 clones are present, approximately 89% being singletons, with the ten largest covering 10% to 15%. The CDR3 is 16 residues long. Looked up from germline, CDR1 is MNHEY and CDR2 is SMNVEV (reference sequence). V was clipped by 1 base and J by 4 bases; unmatched bases: 8. The V call is TRBV27, the J call TRBJ1-1; 8 nucleotides agree with TRBD1. Source material: PBMCs. The TCR comes from an older woman with lung cancer. DNA of the CDR3: TGTGCCAGCAGTTTATTGGCCATCACAGGGGGCACTGAAGCTTTCTTT. Its protein is CASSLLAITGGTEAFF.